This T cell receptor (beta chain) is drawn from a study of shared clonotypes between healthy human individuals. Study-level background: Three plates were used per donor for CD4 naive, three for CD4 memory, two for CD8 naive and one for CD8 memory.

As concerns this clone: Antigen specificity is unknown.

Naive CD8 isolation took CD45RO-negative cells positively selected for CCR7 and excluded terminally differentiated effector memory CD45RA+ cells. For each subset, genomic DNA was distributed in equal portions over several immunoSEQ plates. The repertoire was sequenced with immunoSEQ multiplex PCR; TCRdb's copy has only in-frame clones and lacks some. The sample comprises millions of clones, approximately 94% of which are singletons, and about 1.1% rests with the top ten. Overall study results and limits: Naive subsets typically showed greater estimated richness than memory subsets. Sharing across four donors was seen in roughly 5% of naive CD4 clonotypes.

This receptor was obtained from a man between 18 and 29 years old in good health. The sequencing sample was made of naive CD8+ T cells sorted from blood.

CDR3: CASSPRDRVFGYTF. DNA for the CDR3: TGTGCCAGCAGTCCCCGGGACAGGGTTTTTGGCTACACCTTC. The V and J genes are TRBV27 and TRBJ1-2; 9 nucleotides align to TRBD1. After removal of 5 bases from V and 7 bases from J, the junction contained 8 bases not matched to a gene. The CDR3 runs 14 residues. Germline CDR1 and CDR2: MNHEY and SMNVEV (reference sequence).